These T cell receptor beta chains were read from a single sample in a study of metastatic and nonmetastatic thyroid tumors. TCRdb reassembled clones from the PCR reads with MiXCR. The sample has roughly 16,000 clones, approximately 32% seen once. The sample consisted of tumor tissue. These receptors came from a female donor with papillary thyroid cancer or a benign thyroid nodule (not recorded which). Some clones in this sample may be carry-over from other donors' samples. Both conserved end residues are part of each CDR3. Each record gives: CDR3 length, J gene, D gene, V gene, clone size, CDR3 DNA, CDR3 protein. A D gene is named only where the DNA matches it firmly. Not every row has a clone size; where given, it reads once, few, many or a size class.

cdr3_length: 15; j_call: TRBJ1-1; d_call: .; v_call: TRBV28; clone_size: medium-sized; cdr3_nt: TGTGCCAGCAGTTTATGGGAGAGAGGAAACACTGAAGCTTTCTTT; cdr3_aa: CASSLWERGNTEAFF
cdr3_length: 15; j_call: TRBJ2-7; d_call: .; v_call: TRBV20-1; clone_size: .; cdr3_nt: TGCAGTGCTAGAGATCCCCGGGAGAGTACCAACGAGCAGTACTTC; cdr3_aa: CSARDPRESTNEQYF
cdr3_length: 14; j_call: TRBJ2-1; d_call: .; v_call: TRBV6-1; clone_size: few; cdr3_nt: TGTGCCAGCAGCTTAGTTCAGGGTCGGAATGAGCAGTTCTTC; cdr3_aa: CASSLVQGRNEQFF
cdr3_length: 13; j_call: TRBJ2-7; d_call: .; v_call: TRBV7-3; clone_size: .; cdr3_nt: TGTGCCAGCAGCTTAAAAGACGGCTACGAGCAGTACTTC; cdr3_aa: CASSLKDGYEQYF
cdr3_length: 17; j_call: TRBJ2-1; d_call: TRBD2; v_call: TRBV6-1; clone_size: .; cdr3_nt: TGTGCCAGCAGGAAAAGTAGCGGGAGAGGGGGAAGTAATGAGCAGTTCTTC; cdr3_aa: CASRKSSGRGGSNEQFF
cdr3_length: 13; j_call: TRBJ1-2; d_call: .; v_call: TRBV5-4; clone_size: many; cdr3_nt: TGTGCCAGCAGCTCCCCGCGGGACTATGGCTACACCTTC; cdr3_aa: CASSSPRDYGYTF
cdr3_length: 15; j_call: TRBJ1-2; d_call: .; v_call: TRBV9; clone_size: .; cdr3_nt: TGTGCCAGCAGCGCTACTATGGGACGAAAGGGTGGCTACACCTTC; cdr3_aa: CASSATMGRKGGYTF
cdr3_length: 16; j_call: TRBJ1-2; d_call: .; v_call: TRBV4-1; clone_size: .; cdr3_nt: TGCGCCAGCAGCCAAGAAGAGGGGATCGCTAACTATGGCTACACCTTC; cdr3_aa: CASSQEEGIANYGYTF
cdr3_length: 15; j_call: TRBJ2-1; d_call: TRBD2; v_call: TRBV3-1; clone_size: .; cdr3_nt: TGTGCCAGCAGCCAAGACGGACTAGCGAACAATGAGCAGTTCTTC; cdr3_aa: CASSQDGLANNEQFF
cdr3_length: 17; j_call: TRBJ2-3; d_call: .; v_call: TRBV11-2; clone_size: .; cdr3_nt: TGTGCCAGCAGCTTAGGTTTTGGTGGGGTTGGGGCAGATACGCAGTATTTT; cdr3_aa: CASSLGFGGVGADTQYF
cdr3_length: 16; j_call: TRBJ1-3; d_call: .; v_call: TRBV5-7; clone_size: many; cdr3_nt: TGTGCCAGCAGCTGGACGACGGACAGCGAGGGAAACACCATATATTTT; cdr3_aa: CASSWTTDSEGNTIYF
cdr3_length: 13; j_call: TRBJ2-2; d_call: .; v_call: TRBV19; clone_size: medium-sized; cdr3_nt: TGTGCCCACGCTACAGGGTGGAACGGGGAGCTGTTTTTT; cdr3_aa: CAHATGWNGELFF
cdr3_length: 14; j_call: TRBJ2-2; d_call: .; v_call: TRBV7-9; clone_size: many; cdr3_nt: TGTGCCAAGGAAGAAACTGCGAACACCGGGGAGCTGTTTTTT; cdr3_aa: CAKEETANTGELFF
cdr3_length: 18; j_call: TRBJ1-6; d_call: .; v_call: TRBV20-1; clone_size: .; cdr3_nt: TGCAGTGCTAGGATCTTGGGGGCGAGAAGCTCCTATAATTCACCCCTCCACTTT; cdr3_aa: CSARILGARSSYNSPLHF
cdr3_length: 13; j_call: TRBJ2-5; d_call: .; v_call: TRBV5-5; clone_size: medium-sized; cdr3_nt: TGTGCCAGCAGCTTGATCAACCAAGAGACCCAGTACTTC; cdr3_aa: CASSLINQETQYF
cdr3_length: 15; j_call: TRBJ1-2; d_call: .; v_call: TRBV6-5; clone_size: few; cdr3_nt: TGTGCCAGCAGTTACTCGAAGGCAGGGATAAATGGCTACACCTTC; cdr3_aa: CASSYSKAGINGYTF
cdr3_length: 15; j_call: TRBJ1-3; d_call: .; v_call: TRBV4-2; clone_size: .; cdr3_nt: TGTGCCAGCAGCCAGGGGGGGACGGAAGGAAACACCATATATTTT; cdr3_aa: CASSQGGTEGNTIYF
cdr3_length: 14; j_call: TRBJ2-4; d_call: TRBD2; v_call: TRBV5-8; clone_size: many; cdr3_nt: TGTGCCAGCAGCTTTAGCGGGGGGGGCAACATTCAGTACTTC; cdr3_aa: CASSFSGGGNIQYF
cdr3_length: 14; j_call: TRBJ1-1; d_call: TRBD1; v_call: TRBV20-1; clone_size: .; cdr3_nt: TGCAGTGCTAGTCTCGGGACAGGGGAGACTGAAGCTTTCTTT; cdr3_aa: CSASLGTGETEAFF
cdr3_length: 11; j_call: TRBJ2-7; d_call: .; v_call: TRBV6-1; clone_size: few; cdr3_nt: TGTGCCAGCTTCGGGTCTTTCAAGCAGTACTTC; cdr3_aa: CASFGSFKQYF
cdr3_length: 14; j_call: TRBJ2-5; d_call: TRBD1; v_call: TRBV30; clone_size: .; cdr3_nt: TGTGCCTGGAGTACAGGACAGGGCTTGGAGACCCAGTACTTC; cdr3_aa: CAWSTGQGLETQYF
cdr3_length: 13; j_call: TRBJ2-7; d_call: .; v_call: TRBV5-1; clone_size: medium-sized; cdr3_nt: TGCGCCAGCAGCTACGAGAGCAACTACGAGCAGTACTTC; cdr3_aa: CASSYESNYEQYF
cdr3_length: 14; j_call: TRBJ1-2; d_call: TRBD1; v_call: TRBV20-1; clone_size: .; cdr3_nt: TGCAGTGCTAGAACAGGGGGCCAGGACTATGGCTACACCTTC; cdr3_aa: CSARTGGQDYGYTF
cdr3_length: 16; j_call: TRBJ2-3; d_call: TRBD1; v_call: TRBV13; clone_size: few; cdr3_nt: TGTGCCAGCAGCTTATGGACAGGGGGTGGGACAGATACGCAGTATTTT; cdr3_aa: CASSLWTGGGTDTQYF
cdr3_length: 18; j_call: TRBJ2-6; d_call: TRBD2; v_call: TRBV7-2; clone_size: once; cdr3_nt: TGTGCCAGCAGCTTAGCGGCGGGAGAACTTTCTGGGGCCAACGTCCTGACTTTC; cdr3_aa: CASSLAAGELSGANVLTF
cdr3_length: 15; j_call: TRBJ2-7; d_call: .; v_call: TRBV6-5; clone_size: few; cdr3_nt: TGTGCCAGCAGGTTAAGTAGCAGGGGTACCTACGAGCAGTACTTC; cdr3_aa: CASRLSSRGTYEQYF
cdr3_length: 16; j_call: TRBJ2-2; d_call: .; v_call: TRBV4-2; clone_size: once; cdr3_nt: TGTGCCAGCAGCCAAAGGGGTTCGAGGAACACCGGGGAGCTGTTTTTT; cdr3_aa: CASSQRGSRNTGELFF
cdr3_length: 14; j_call: TRBJ1-2; d_call: TRBD1; v_call: TRBV27; clone_size: few; cdr3_nt: TGTGCCAGCAGTTTCCAGGGGGCCTGGGGGGGCTACACCTTC; cdr3_aa: CASSFQGAWGGYTF
cdr3_length: 11; j_call: TRBJ1-1; d_call: .; v_call: TRBV7-9; clone_size: many; cdr3_nt: TGTGCCAGCAGCCAACAGTTTGAAGCTTTCTTT; cdr3_aa: CASSQQFEAFF
cdr3_length: 13; j_call: TRBJ2-7; d_call: .; v_call: TRBV4-1; clone_size: .; cdr3_nt: TGCGCCAGCAGCCCAGACGTGTCCTACGAGCAGTACTTC; cdr3_aa: CASSPDVSYEQYF
cdr3_length: 12; j_call: TRBJ2-3; d_call: .; v_call: TRBV20-1; clone_size: many; cdr3_nt: TGCAGTGCTAGCCGAGTCACAGATACGCAGTATTTT; cdr3_aa: CSASRVTDTQYF
cdr3_length: 15; j_call: TRBJ1-1; d_call: .; v_call: TRBV7-9; clone_size: many; cdr3_nt: TGTGCCAGCAGCTTTGGGGGGGCCGCGAACACTGAAGCTTTCTTT; cdr3_aa: CASSFGGAANTEAFF
cdr3_length: 14; j_call: TRBJ1-1; d_call: .; v_call: TRBV5-1; clone_size: many; cdr3_nt: TGCGCCAGCAGCTTGGGGGCAGGGGCCACTGAAGCTTTCTTT; cdr3_aa: CASSLGAGATEAFF
cdr3_length: 14; j_call: TRBJ2-4; d_call: .; v_call: TRBV30; clone_size: many; cdr3_nt: TGTGCCTGGAGTGTACGACTAGCCAAAAACATTCAGTACTTC; cdr3_aa: CAWSVRLAKNIQYF
cdr3_length: 13; j_call: TRBJ1-6; d_call: TRBD1; v_call: TRBV27; clone_size: many; cdr3_nt: TGTGCCAGCAACAGGGGGTATAATTCACCCCTCCACTTT; cdr3_aa: CASNRGYNSPLHF
cdr3_length: 13; j_call: TRBJ2-7; d_call: .; v_call: TRBV7-2; clone_size: medium-sized; cdr3_nt: TGTGCCAGCAGCTGGACTGAAACCTACGAGCAGTACTTC; cdr3_aa: CASSWTETYEQYF
cdr3_length: 17; j_call: TRBJ2-2; d_call: TRBD1; v_call: TRBV5-1; clone_size: .; cdr3_nt: TGCGCCAGCAGACGCGGACAGGGGGACTCGAACACCGGGGAGCTGTTTTTT; cdr3_aa: CASRRGQGDSNTGELFF
cdr3_length: 15; j_call: TRBJ2-2; d_call: .; v_call: TRBV6-1; clone_size: .; cdr3_nt: TGTGCCAGCAGGAGTGGTGCCCTCTCGACCGGGGAGCTGTTTTTT; cdr3_aa: CASRSGALSTGELFF
cdr3_length: 15; j_call: TRBJ2-3; d_call: TRBD2; v_call: TRBV6-1; clone_size: few; cdr3_nt: TGTGCCAGCAAATACGGGGCGGGAGAAGTGGATACGCAGTATTTT; cdr3_aa: CASKYGAGEVDTQYF
cdr3_length: 13; j_call: TRBJ2-1; d_call: .; v_call: TRBV6-1; clone_size: few; cdr3_nt: TGTGCCAGCGGCGGGTCGGCTTCCAATGAGCAGTTCTTC; cdr3_aa: CASGGSASNEQFF
cdr3_length: 12; j_call: TRBJ2-7; d_call: .; v_call: TRBV6-2/TRBV6-3; clone_size: .; cdr3_nt: TGTGCCAGCAGCATTGGGGGCTACGAGCAGTACTTC; cdr3_aa: CASSIGGYEQYF
cdr3_length: 14; j_call: TRBJ2-7; d_call: .; v_call: TRBV11-3; clone_size: .; cdr3_nt: TGTGCCAGCAGCTTAGACAGGGAATCCCCCGAGCAGTACTTC; cdr3_aa: CASSLDRESPEQYF
cdr3_length: 14; j_call: TRBJ2-5; d_call: .; v_call: TRBV11-2; clone_size: .; cdr3_nt: TGTGCCAGCAGCTTGAGAGGGGGGTGGGAGACCCAGTACTTC; cdr3_aa: CASSLRGGWETQYF
cdr3_length: 17; j_call: TRBJ2-1; d_call: TRBD1; v_call: TRBV20-1; clone_size: .; cdr3_nt: TGCAGTGCTAGGGTCGCAAGCGGGGACAGGGGCTATAATGAGCAGTTCTTC; cdr3_aa: CSARVASGDRGYNEQFF
cdr3_length: 13; j_call: TRBJ2-7; d_call: .; v_call: TRBV5-6; clone_size: many; cdr3_nt: TGTGCCAGCAGCCCCCCCCGGTGGTACGAGCAGTACTTC; cdr3_aa: CASSPPRWYEQYF
cdr3_length: 14; j_call: TRBJ2-5; d_call: TRBD1; v_call: TRBV6-1; clone_size: .; cdr3_nt: TGTGCCAGCAGTGTGGACAGGGGGGCAGAGACCCAGTACTTC; cdr3_aa: CASSVDRGAETQYF
cdr3_length: 14; j_call: TRBJ2-2; d_call: .; v_call: TRBV6-1; clone_size: .; cdr3_nt: TGTGCCAGCCGATCGGACCCCATCACCGGGGAGCTGTTTTTT; cdr3_aa: CASRSDPITGELFF
cdr3_length: 14; j_call: TRBJ1-1; d_call: .; v_call: TRBV6-1; clone_size: medium-sized; cdr3_nt: TGTGCCAGCAGTGTGGACGGACTGAACACTGAAGCTTTCTTT; cdr3_aa: CASSVDGLNTEAFF
cdr3_length: 14; j_call: TRBJ2-6; d_call: .; v_call: TRBV28; clone_size: .; cdr3_nt: TGTGCCAGCAGTTCCTCCCGCGGGGCCAACGTCCTGACTTTC; cdr3_aa: CASSSSRGANVLTF
cdr3_length: 12; j_call: TRBJ2-5; d_call: .; v_call: TRBV7-6; clone_size: medium-sized; cdr3_nt: TGTGCCAGCAGCTACAGGGAAGAGACCCAGTACTTC; cdr3_aa: CASSYREETQYF
cdr3_length: 16; j_call: TRBJ1-6; d_call: TRBD1; v_call: TRBV19; clone_size: medium-sized; cdr3_nt: TGTGCCAGTAGTGCGGGACAGGGGGTTTATAATTCACCCCTCCACTTT; cdr3_aa: CASSAGQGVYNSPLHF
cdr3_length: 13; j_call: TRBJ2-3; d_call: .; v_call: TRBV7-9; clone_size: .; cdr3_nt: TGTGCCACTGGGACCTCGGTGACACCATCCCAGTATTTT; cdr3_aa: CATGTSVTPSQYF
cdr3_length: 14; j_call: TRBJ2-3; d_call: .; v_call: TRBV6-2/TRBV6-3; clone_size: few; cdr3_nt: TGTGCCAGCAGTTACTCAACGTTAATAGATACGCAGTATTTT; cdr3_aa: CASSYSTLIDTQYF
cdr3_length: 12; j_call: TRBJ1-2; d_call: .; v_call: TRBV5-1; clone_size: medium-sized; cdr3_nt: TGCGCCAGCAGCTTGGCGGACTATGGCTACACCTTC; cdr3_aa: CASSLADYGYTF